The source of this T cell receptor (beta chain) is a study of cytomegalovirus exposure and HLA in healthy donors. Study-level points and caveats: In a later analysis, a missense DCLRE1C variant was linked to TCR beta V- and J-gene trimming. Per a prior analysis, the majority of TCR beta V segments were productive roughly 90% or roughly 30% of the time. Information on immune exposure was restricted to one variable (CMV serostatus).

For this clone: Antigen unknown.

V was pared by 5 bases and J by 5 bases, with 13 bases between. CDR1 is LNHDA, CDR2 SQIVND, per germline (reference sequence). There are 14 residues in the CDR3. PCR used 60 Vbeta primers and 13 Jbeta primers. TCRdb's copy holds only in-frame clones and misses some; the assay was immunoSEQ multiplex PCR. The data show approximately 150,000 clones, with around three quarters seen just once and 3.1% held by the top ten. The sequence was collected from a male donor in good health and CMV-seronegative. Sequencing was done on a sample of PBMCs. The rearrangement links TRBV19 to TRBJ2-1; perhaps TRBD2 as D (6 bases). CDR3 sequence reads: CASSLGTPDNEQFF. The CDR3 DNA reads as TGTGCCAGTAGTCTCGGGACTCCCGACAATGAGCAGTTCTTC.